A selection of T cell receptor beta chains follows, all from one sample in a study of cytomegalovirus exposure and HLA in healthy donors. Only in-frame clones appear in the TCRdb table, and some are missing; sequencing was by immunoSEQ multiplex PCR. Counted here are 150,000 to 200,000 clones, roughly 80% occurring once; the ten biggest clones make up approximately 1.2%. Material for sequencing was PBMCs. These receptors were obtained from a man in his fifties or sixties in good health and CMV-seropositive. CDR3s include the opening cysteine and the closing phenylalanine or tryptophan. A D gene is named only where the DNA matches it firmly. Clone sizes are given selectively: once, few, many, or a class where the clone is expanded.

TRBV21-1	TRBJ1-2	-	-	CASSGRGEGHYGYTF	TGTGCCAGCAGCGGGCGGGGGGAGGGCCACTATGGCTACACCTTC
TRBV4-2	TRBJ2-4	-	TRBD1	CASSQEVVTGGVKNIQYF	TGTGCCAGCAGCCAAGAAGTAGTGACAGGGGGAGTCAAAAACATTCAGTACTTC
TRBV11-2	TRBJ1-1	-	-	CASSPGGANTEAFF	TGTGCCAGCAGCCCTGGCGGGGCGAACACTGAAGCTTTCTTT
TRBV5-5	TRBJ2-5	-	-	CASSPGSGRGLQETQYF	TGTGCCAGCAGCCCGGGGTCGGGCAGGGGTCTCCAAGAGACCCAGTACTTC
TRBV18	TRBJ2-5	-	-	CASSPRQLQETQYF	TGTGCCAGCTCACCGCGACAGCTACAAGAGACCCAGTACTTC
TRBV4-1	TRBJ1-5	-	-	CASSPTGLSAQHF	TGCGCCAGCAGTCCCACAGGTTTATCGGCCCAGCATTTT
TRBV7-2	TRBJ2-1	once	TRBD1	CASSPQQGFPYNEQFF	TGTGCCAGCAGCCCCCAACAGGGGTTCCCCTACAATGAGCAGTTCTTC
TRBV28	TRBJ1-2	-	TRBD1	CASSPGTGIYGYTF	TGTGCCAGCAGTCCCGGGACAGGGATCTATGGCTACACCTTC
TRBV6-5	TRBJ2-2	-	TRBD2	CASGLTSSATGELFF	TGTGCCAGCGGACTGACTAGCTCTGCCACCGGGGAGCTGTTTTTT
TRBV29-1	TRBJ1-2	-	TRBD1	CSVVGTGNYGYTF	TGCAGCGTTGTCGGGACAGGGAACTATGGCTACACCTTC
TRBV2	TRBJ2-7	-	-	CASKPGHHYEQYF	TGTGCCAGCAAACCGGGACACCACTACGAGCAGTACTTC
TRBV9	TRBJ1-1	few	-	CASSVGSGISTEAFF	TGTGCCAGCAGCGTAGGATCGGGAATTTCCACTGAAGCTTTCTTT
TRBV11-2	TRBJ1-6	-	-	CASSLGSGVSPLHF	TGTGCCAGCAGCTTAGGTTCGGGTGTTTCACCCCTCCACTTT
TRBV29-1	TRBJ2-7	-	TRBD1	CSVHRGYEQYF	TGCAGCGTTCACAGGGGCTACGAGCAGTACTTC
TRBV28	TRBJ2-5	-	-	CASSPTEQGSAETQYF	TGTGCCAGCAGTCCGACGGAACAGGGAAGCGCGGAGACCCAGTACTTC
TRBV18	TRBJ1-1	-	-	CASSPGQGTEAFF	TGTGCCAGCTCACCGGGACAAGGTACTGAAGCTTTCTTT
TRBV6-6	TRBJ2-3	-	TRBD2	CASSALRGGTDTQYF	TGTGCCAGCAGTGCTTTGCGGGGGGGCACAGATACGCAGTATTTT
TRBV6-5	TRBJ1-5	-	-	CASSSNRSPLQPQHF	TGTGCCAGCAGTTCGAACAGGTCCCCGCTTCAGCCCCAGCATTTT
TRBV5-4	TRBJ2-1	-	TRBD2	CASSLVSGLSSYNEQFF	TGTGCCAGCAGCCTTGTTAGCGGGCTTAGCTCCTACAATGAGCAGTTCTTC
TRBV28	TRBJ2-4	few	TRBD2	CASSLGGRGNIQYF	TGTGCCAGCAGTTTGGGGGGGAGAGGAAACATTCAGTACTTC
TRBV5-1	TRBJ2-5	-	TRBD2	CASSFPAERDRETQYF	TGCGCCAGCAGCTTCCCGGCAGAGCGGGATAGAGAGACCCAGTACTTC
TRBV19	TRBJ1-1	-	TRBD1	CASSPLGGQGTEAFF	TGTGCCAGTAGTCCCCTGGGGGGACAGGGAACTGAAGCTTTCTTT
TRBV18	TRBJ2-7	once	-	CSSGKAYEQYF	TGTTCTTCCGGGAAGGCCTACGAGCAGTACTTC
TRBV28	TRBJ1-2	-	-	CASSLGANYGYTF	TGTGCCAGCAGTTTAGGAGCTAACTATGGCTACACCTTC
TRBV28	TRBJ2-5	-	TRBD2	CASSSPGLAGRETQYF	TGTGCCAGCAGTTCCCCGGGACTAGCGGGCAGGGAGACCCAGTACTTC
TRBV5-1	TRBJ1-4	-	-	CASSLTGSTNEKLFF	TGCGCCAGCAGCTTAACGGGTTCCACTAATGAAAAACTGTTTTTT
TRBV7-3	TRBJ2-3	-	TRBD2	CASSTTSGGRNTQYF	TGTGCCAGCAGCACGACTAGCGGGGGACGAAATACGCAGTATTTT
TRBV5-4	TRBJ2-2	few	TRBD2	CASSLRAGEAGELFF	TGTGCCAGCAGCTTGCGAGCGGGGGAAGCCGGGGAGCTGTTTTTT
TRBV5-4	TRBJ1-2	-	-	CASSLPVGRALANYGYTF	TGTGCCAGCAGCTTGCCCGTTGGCAGGGCCTTAGCTAACTATGGCTACACCTTC
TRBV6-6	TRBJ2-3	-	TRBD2	CASSYRTSGRGDTQYF	TGTGCCAGCAGCTACCGGACTAGCGGGAGAGGTGATACGCAGTATTTT
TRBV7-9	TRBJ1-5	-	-	CASSFFVNSSNQPQHF	TGTGCCAGCAGCTTTTTTGTCAACTCGAGCAATCAGCCCCAGCATTTT